The source of this T cell receptor beta chain is a study of cytomegalovirus exposure and HLA in healthy donors (TCRdb year 2017). With respect to the entire study: In an earlier analysis of under 750 of the donors, 276 Gb of sequence data and some 100 million unique TCR beta sequences from some 170 million T cells were reported. Donor age, sex, ethnicity and CMV serostatus were compiled together with the repertoire data. In addition to the first cohort of 666 subjects, a separate validation cohort of around 110 different subjects was used. The study aimed to test whether cataloging public T cell receptors could reveal signatures of past pathogen exposure. Typing coverage differed by locus: A, B, C, DRB1 and DQB1 were typed in about 620-630 donors, DQA1 in about 560, DPA1 in 600 to 610, and DPB1 in 472. Class I and class II HLA loci were covered by the typing at four-digit resolution. An early release covering some 640 HLA-typed donors comprised about 300 gigabases of sequencing data and 85 million to 100 million unique TCR sequences. An earlier analysis of 500 to 750 of the donors applied high-throughput TCR beta sequencing to assess whether each TCR beta V gene segment acted as functional or pseudogenic. To study patterns of TCR occurrence, a later analysis re-analyzed previously published TCR beta repertoires from around 660 donors and added high-resolution HLA genotyping. Every repertoire in the discovery cohort had been generated on one and the same sequencing platform. Because of strong linkage in the cohort, roughly five DR-DQ haplotypes were treated as single units for association and clustering. A later genetic analysis took genome-wide SNP genotypes for about 55% of the roughly 670 donors and used that subset as a discovery cohort. In the later analysis, no new phenotypic data were used to find candidate immune exposures; instead, reliance was placed on TCR beta sequences and their occurrence across donors. Across approximately 400 genotyped donors of the cohort, an average of roughly 230,000 unique TCR beta nucleotide sequences per donor were sequenced, and approximately 17% of those sequences were non-productive. High-throughput TCR immunosequencing, statistical association of individual TCRs with disease status, and machine learning were combined to predict cytomegalovirus infection status. Among the roughly 390 genotyped donors, 75% to 90% belonged to the genetic ancestry cluster associated with self-reported Caucasian donors. The study used immunosequencing to profile the T cell repertoires of under 700 subjects and linked those repertoires to cytomegalovirus serostatus.

Broader findings and caveats from the paper: For the cohort, immune exposure information was limited to CMV serostatus. Compared with the roughly 670-donor mean, donors in an Asian-associated ancestry cluster had fewer N-insertions in productive TCRs, according to a later genetic analysis. A later analysis found that TCR association rates varied across HLA loci, with DRB1 alleles showing the most associated TCRs and HLA-C alleles the fewest. Only TCR beta chains were sequenced in this cohort, and the absence of alpha or paired-chain data limited detectable features. Compared with equally common non-associated chains, HLA-associated TCR beta chains in a later analysis were more clonally expanded and had lower generation probabilities. Presence/absence analyses assumed roughly uniform sequencing depth across donors, an assumption that may not hold. A further reported finding was that TCR beta sequences accurately predicted the HLA-A and HLA-B alleles for most subjects in the first cohort. Some IMGT-functional V segments, including TRBV6-2 and TRBV6-3, could not be told apart with the 87-base-pair reads, so those segments were excluded. Because counts were too low, fewer than 20 rarely observed V segments, including chromosome 9 orphons, were excluded from the earlier analysis of some 540 of the donors. Across donors, most TCR sequences were observed very rarely, whereas some public TCRs were present in many individuals. In vitro tests confirmed that a few of the cytomegalovirus-associated TCR beta chains recognize cytomegalovirus antigens. Correlated functional status among segregating V segments might be attributable to linkage disequilibrium, but an unknown experimental factor could not be ruled out. In a later analysis, several top co-occurrence clusters were reported to appear linked to parvovirus B19, influenza, CMV and Epstein-Barr virus. In an earlier analysis of about 550 of the donors, most TCR beta V segments were observed in productive rearrangements about 87% or about 30% of the time, broadly matching IMGT annotations. In a later analysis, most CMV-associated TCR beta chains were found to appear HLA-restricted, with HLA associations seemingly driven largely by CMV exposure. In both the original and validation cohorts, the classifier was reported to diagnose cytomegalovirus status with high specificity and sensitivity. A cluster of highly shared sequence variants was judged likely to be a technical artifact of the sequencing pipeline. Because HLA typing was missing for some donors at each locus, association tests included only the typed subset. The authors suggested that the approach could potentially be generalized to other disease states and immunological phenotypes. At a false discovery rate of 0.05, a later analysis linked roughly 17,000 TCR beta sequences to specific HLA alleles. When HLA alleles, especially DR and DQ, strongly co-occurred, TCR associations were difficult to assign to individual alleles. A total of 164 TCR beta chains were listed by the study as associated with cytomegalovirus. An association between a missense DCLRE1C variant and V-gene and J-gene trimming of TCR beta chains was found in a later genetic analysis and replicated in an independent cohort.

The CDR3 goes from the cysteine to the phenylalanine over 16 residues. Just the 48-base CDR3 DNA is kept, in frame starting at base 1. The germline V end is reduced by 5 bases and the J end by 4 bases; junction bases left unmatched: 6. CDR1 and CDR2 were assigned from the germline V gene as MDHEN and SYDVKM. Library preparation was by the immunoSEQ multiplex PCR assay. For the multiplex PCR, a mixture combining 60 forward primers for TCR Vbeta segments and 13 reverse primers for TCR Jbeta segments was used. A multiplex PCR assay on genomic DNA amplified the CDR3 region of rearranged TCR beta genes. Amplified TCR beta libraries were sequenced as 87-base-pair reads on the Illumina HiSeq System. In the authors' own workflow: In a later analysis, approximately 74 million unique TCR beta chains were counted across the 500 to 850 repertoires, and around 11 million of these chains were shared by at least two donors. A nearest-neighbor algorithm error-corrected the raw reads and collapsed the reads into unique sequences, merging closely related sequences to remove PCR and sequencing errors. Alignment of CDR3 sequences to IMGT reference sequences was used to assign V, D and J gene segments. For a sequence to be retained, at least a six-nucleotide match to both a V gene segment and a J gene segment was required. A rearrangement was called productive if the CDR3 had no stop codons and remained in frame with V and J, and every other rearrangement was called non-productive. Following IMGT convention, CDR3 was defined as the stretch from the second conserved V-encoded cysteine up to the conserved J-encoded phenylalanine. The earlier analysis of more than 450 of the donors excluded sequences that lacked an unambiguous match to a single V gene segment. An earlier analysis of several hundred of the donors called V segments functional above 56.7% productive rearrangements and segregating when the between-donor standard deviation exceeded 5%. A statistical classification framework was built for diagnosing cytomegalovirus status from the catalog of TCR beta chain sequences. In a later analysis, V and J genes were assigned by comparing TCR nucleotide sequences against IMGT/GENE-DB human TR gene sequences. Using the TCRdist pipeline, a later analysis assigned CDR3 sequences along with most-parsimonious VDJ recombination scenarios. In a later analysis, each TCR beta chain was defined by its CDR3 amino acid sequence together with its V-gene family, and reads lacking a unique V-gene family were excluded. To address suspected cross-contamination and a sequencing artifact, a later analysis removed roughly 640 highly shared, low-generation-probability nucleotide sequences. In a later analysis, a clonal expansion index for each public chain was calculated from normalized within-repertoire ranks of inferred template counts. In a later analysis, generation probabilities were computed with a VDJ recombination model fitted to out-of-frame rearrangements, and the resulting probabilities were checked against IGoR. A later analysis scored TCR-TCR, TCR-HLA and TCR-CMV co-occurrence with hypergeometric tests, applying a repertoire-size bias correction to TCR pairs. False discovery rates were estimated in a later analysis by permuting HLA or CMV assignments 20 times. In a later analysis, co-occurring TCRs were grouped using DBSCAN, with TCRdist sequence similarity added in when clustering inside HLA-allele-positive subsets. Co-occurrence clustering excluded repertoires with fewer than 30,000 or more than 120,000 public chains, plus five with anomalous nucleotide sharing. Entries here come from immuneACCESS through TCRdb and include only in-frame sequences with V and J called. Some clones fail to appear in such tables; in the studies checked, an unresolved V gene covers under half of the shortfall, and the cause of the remainder is unknown. That table is the source of V, J and clone size, and D and trimming were worked out from the DNA. The sample contains 150,000 to 200,000 clones, roughly 80% of them found a single time. The ten largest make up 2% to 3% of the sample.

A word on this clone: Its specific antigen is unknown. No much larger clone exists at a distance of one base, and base qualities are not known.

The cohort comprised under 700 healthy bone marrow donors. At the time of sampling, every cohort member was nominally healthy, though immune exposures that went unrecorded were likely present. The donor was CMV seronegative and was included in the group of about 350 seronegative cohort members. A peripheral blood sample was provided by each donor, and peripheral blood mononuclear cells were used for TCR beta sequencing. The Qiagen DNeasy Blood Extraction Kit was used to extract genomic DNA from the blood cell samples. Sequencing input: PBMCs. The origin of this receptor is a male donor in good health and CMV-seronegative. Recombination connected TRBV28 to TRBJ2-5; 14 nucleotides in the junction match TRBD2. The CDR3 reads CASSPQGLAGVETQYF. The DNA reads as follows: TGTGCCAGCAGTCCACAGGGACTAGCGGGAGTAGAGACCCAGTACTTC.